A selection of T cell receptor beta chains follows, all from one sample in a study of T-cell reconstitution after alpha-beta-depleted transplantation in children. TCRdb re-called the PCR reads through MiXCR, storing one row per CDR3 protein. The table includes 450,000 to 600,000 distinct CDR3 sequences, 15% to 20% detected once. Specimen: PBMCs from the stem cell graft donor, collected from the stem cell graft. The receptors here all came from a human donor who donated a stem cell graft to a child with acute lymphoblastic leukemia. The CDR3 runs from the conserved cysteine through the conserved F or W. The D gene is left open where the match is weak. Not all rows give a size; the values are once, few, many and, for expanded clones, a class.

V	J	size	D	CDR3	DNA
TRBV20-1	TRBJ2-1	NA	NA	CSVEGGSYNEQFF	TGCAGCGTAGAAGGGGGCTCCTACAATGAGCAGTTCTTC
TRBV20-1	TRBJ2-7	NA	TRBD1	CSARDRGYPGQAYEQYF	TGCAGTGCTAGAGATCGAGGGTACCCGGGACAGGCCTACGAGCAGTACTTC
TRBV6-5	TRBJ1-1	NA	NA	CASILGTEAFF	TGTGCCAGCATCCTGGGCACTGAAGCTTTCTTT
TRBV24-1	TRBJ2-5	NA	TRBD2	CATSDPDGGGETQYF	TGTGCCACCAGTGATCCGGACGGCGGGGGAGAGACCCAGTACTTC
TRBV4-2	TRBJ2-1	NA	TRBD2	CASSQGYLGGDEQFF	TGTGCCAGCAGCCAAGGCTACCTGGGGGGGGATGAGCAGTTCTTC
TRBV29-1	TRBJ2-7	few	NA	CSVEDNRDGTYEQYF	TGCAGCGTTGAAGATAATCGGGACGGAACCTACGAGCAGTACTTC
TRBV9	TRBJ2-1	many	NA	CASSPNNEQFF	TGTGCCAGCAGCCCCAACAATGAGCAGTTCTTC
TRBV15	TRBJ2-2	few	NA	CATSRDTQGPGELFF	TGTGCCACCAGCAGAGATACGCAGGGCCCCGGGGAGCTGTTTTTT
TRBV15	TRBJ2-2	few	TRBD2	CATSRDRAGGTGELFF	TGTGCCACCAGCAGAGATCGTGCGGGAGGAACCGGGGAGCTGTTTTTT
TRBV5-1	TRBJ2-7	NA	NA	CASSFNSNSYEQYF	TGCGCCAGCAGCTTTAACAGTAACTCCTACGAGCAGTACTTC
TRBV4-1	TRBJ2-1	NA	TRBD2	CASSQDIGSGTYNEQFF	TGCGCCAGCAGCCAAGATATAGGCAGCGGGACCTACAATGAGCAGTTCTTC
TRBV15	TRBJ1-1	NA	NA	CATSSGRDGTEAFF	TGTGCCACCAGCAGCGGTAGGGACGGCACTGAAGCTTTCTTT
TRBV27	TRBJ2-1	few	NA	CASSLLGDHEQFF	TGTGCCAGCAGTTTATTAGGGGACCATGAGCAGTTCTTC
TRBV29-1	TRBJ1-1	NA	TRBD1	CSGWTGLDTEAFF	TGCAGCGGGTGGACAGGGTTGGACACTGAAGCTTTCTTT
TRBV5-6	TRBJ2-5	NA	NA	CASSFDQPQETQYF	TGTGCCAGCAGCTTTGATCAGCCCCAAGAGACCCAGTACTTC
TRBV12-3/TRBV12-4	TRBJ2-2	few	NA	CASSFGQPNTGELFF	TGTGCCAGCAGTTTCGGGCAGCCGAACACCGGGGAGCTGTTTTTT
TRBV3-1	TRBJ2-7	few	NA	CASSLRGAREQYF	TGTGCCAGCAGCCTCCGGGGGGCGCGGGAGCAGTACTTC
TRBV9	TRBJ2-7	NA	TRBD1	CASSRQTLYGTDLGEQYF	TGTGCCAGCAGCCGTCAAACCTTATACGGGACAGATCTTGGCGAGCAGTACTTC
TRBV6-5	TRBJ1-2	many	NA	CASSYRLNYGYTF	TGTGCCAGCAGTTACAGACTTAACTATGGCTACACCTTC
TRBV9	TRBJ2-1	NA	TRBD2	CASSMSKRGGRAYNEQFF	TGTGCCAGCAGCATGAGTAAGCGCGGCGGGAGGGCATACAATGAGCAGTTCTTC
TRBV12-3/TRBV12-4	TRBJ2-4	few	NA	CASSFGQQIAKNIQYF	TGTGCCAGCAGTTTCGGACAGCAAATAGCCAAAAACATTCAGTACTTC
TRBV7-2	TRBJ1-5	many	TRBD1	CASSPPGQGVLNQPQHF	TGTGCCAGCAGCCCCCCGGGACAGGGCGTCCTAAATCAGCCCCAGCATTTT
TRBV5-4	TRBJ2-1	many	TRBD2	CASSLALGLAGGGTQNEQFF	TGTGCCAGCAGCTTGGCGTTGGGACTAGCGGGAGGGGGGACACAGAATGAGCAGTTCTTC
TRBV9	TRBJ2-1	few	NA	CASNGDRWGSINEQFF	TGTGCCAGCAACGGGGATAGGTGGGGGTCGATCAATGAGCAGTTCTTC
TRBV20-1	TRBJ2-1	few	NA	CSALTGIGNGNEQFF	TGCAGTGCTCTGACCGGGATAGGTAATGGGAATGAGCAGTTCTTC
TRBV4-1	TRBJ2-7	few	TRBD2	CASSKGLDGVYEQYF	TGCGCCAGCAGCAAGGGACTAGACGGAGTCTACGAGCAGTACTTC